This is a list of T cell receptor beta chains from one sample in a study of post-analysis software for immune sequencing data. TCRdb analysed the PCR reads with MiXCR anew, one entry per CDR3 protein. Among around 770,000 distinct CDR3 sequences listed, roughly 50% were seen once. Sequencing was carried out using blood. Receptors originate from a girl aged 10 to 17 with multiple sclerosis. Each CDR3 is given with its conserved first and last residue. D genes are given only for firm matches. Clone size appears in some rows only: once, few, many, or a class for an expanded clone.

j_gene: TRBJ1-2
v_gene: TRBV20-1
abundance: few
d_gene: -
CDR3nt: TGCAGTGCTAGAGTGGCCCGCCAGGCGAACTATGGCTACACCTTC
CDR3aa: CSARVARQANYGYTF

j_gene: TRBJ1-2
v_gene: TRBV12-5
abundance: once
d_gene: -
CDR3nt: TGTGCTAGTGGTTTGGTACTGGGCTCGGTGGTGGAGGGCTACACCTTC
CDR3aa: CASGLVLGSVVEGYTF

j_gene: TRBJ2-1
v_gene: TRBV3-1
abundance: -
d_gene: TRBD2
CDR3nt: TGTGCCAGCAGCCAAGGACTAGCGGGAGGGTTCTACAATGAGCAGTTCTTC
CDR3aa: CASSQGLAGGFYNEQFF

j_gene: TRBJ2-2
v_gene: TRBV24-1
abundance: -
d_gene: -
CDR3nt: TGTGCCACCAGTGATGGGCGGGACACCGGGGAGCTGTTTTTT
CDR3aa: CATSDGRDTGELFF

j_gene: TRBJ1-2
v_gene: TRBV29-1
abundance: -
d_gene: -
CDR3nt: TGCAGCGTTGAAGGAGAACCCGGAACAGGGATAGGCTATGGCTACACCTTC
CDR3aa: CSVEGEPGTGIGYGYTF

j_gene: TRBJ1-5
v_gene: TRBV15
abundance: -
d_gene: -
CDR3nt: TGTGCCACCAGCAGAGCGGAGGACAGTCCTCGGGCCCAGCATTTT
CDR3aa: CATSRAEDSPRAQHF

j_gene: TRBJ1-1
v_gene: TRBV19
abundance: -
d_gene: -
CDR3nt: TGTGCCAGTCGGAGGGCCCCAAACGATTTCGCGGAAGCTTTCTTT
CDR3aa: CASRRAPNDFAEAFF

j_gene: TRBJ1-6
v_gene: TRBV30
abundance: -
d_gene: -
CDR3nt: TGTGCCTGGAGTCGAGGGAATAATTCACCCCTCCACTTT
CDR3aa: CAWSRGNNSPLHF

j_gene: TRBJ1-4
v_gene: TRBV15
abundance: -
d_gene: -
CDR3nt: TGTGCCACCAGCAGAGCCCTACAGGGTACTAATGAAAAACTGTTTTTT
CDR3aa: CATSRALQGTNEKLFF

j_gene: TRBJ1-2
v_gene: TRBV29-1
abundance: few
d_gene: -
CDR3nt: TGCAGCGTTGATCTGGGGCTAGGCTATGGCTACACCTTC
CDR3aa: CSVDLGLGYGYTF

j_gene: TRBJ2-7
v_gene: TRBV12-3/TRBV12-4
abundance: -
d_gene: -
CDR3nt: TGTGCCTGCAGTTCCGGGTCCTCCTACGAGCAGTACTTC
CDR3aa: CACSSGSSYEQYF

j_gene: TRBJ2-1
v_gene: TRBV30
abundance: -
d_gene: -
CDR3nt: TGTGCCTGGAGTGTACTTGGGAGCTCCTACGAGCAGTTCTTC
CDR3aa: CAWSVLGSSYEQFF

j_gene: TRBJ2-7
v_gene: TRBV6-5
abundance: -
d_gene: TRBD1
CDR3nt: TGTGCCAGCAGGGGCGGGACAGGACCCCCCTACGAGCAGTACTTC
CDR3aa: CASRGGTGPPYEQYF

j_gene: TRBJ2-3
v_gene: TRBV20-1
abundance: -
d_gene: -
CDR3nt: TGCAGTGCTAGACCAATCACTAGGGTGACAGATACGCAGTATTTT
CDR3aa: CSARPITRVTDTQYF

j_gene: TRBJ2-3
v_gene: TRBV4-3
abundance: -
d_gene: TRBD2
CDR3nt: TGCGCCAGCAGCCACTCCAGGCTAGCGGGGGGAGAAATGACAGATACGCAGTATTTT
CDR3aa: CASSHSRLAGGEMTDTQYF

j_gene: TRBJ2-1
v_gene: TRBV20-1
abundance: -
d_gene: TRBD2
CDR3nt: TGCAGTGCTAAGGACGCGGGGACTAGCAATGAGCAGTTCTTC
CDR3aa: CSAKDAGTSNEQFF